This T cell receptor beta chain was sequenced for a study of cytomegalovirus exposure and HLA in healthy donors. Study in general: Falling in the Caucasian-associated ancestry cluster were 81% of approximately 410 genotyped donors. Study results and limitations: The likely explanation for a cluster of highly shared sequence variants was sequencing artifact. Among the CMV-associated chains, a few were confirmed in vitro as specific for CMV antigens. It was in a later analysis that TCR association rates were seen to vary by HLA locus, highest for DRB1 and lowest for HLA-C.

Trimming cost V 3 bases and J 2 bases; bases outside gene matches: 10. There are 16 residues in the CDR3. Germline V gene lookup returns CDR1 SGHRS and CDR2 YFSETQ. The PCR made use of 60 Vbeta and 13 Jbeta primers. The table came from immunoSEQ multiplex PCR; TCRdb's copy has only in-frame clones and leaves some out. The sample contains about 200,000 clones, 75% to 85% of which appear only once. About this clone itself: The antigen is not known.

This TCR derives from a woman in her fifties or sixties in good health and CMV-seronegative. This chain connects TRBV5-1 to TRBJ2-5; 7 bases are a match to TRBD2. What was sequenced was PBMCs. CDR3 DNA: TGCGCCAGCAGCTCACCTAGCGGATCTATTCAAGAGACCCAGTACTTC. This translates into CASSSPSGSIQETQYF.